These 6 T cell receptor beta chains share one sample of origin, sequenced in a study of cytomegalovirus exposure and HLA in healthy donors. The table came from immunoSEQ multiplex PCR; TCRdb's copy has only in-frame clones and leaves some out. The sample consists of about 110,000 clones, approximately 86% of them appearing once. The source material was PBMCs. These receptors all stem from a woman between 18 and 29 years old in good health and CMV-seronegative.

This chain links TRBV5-1 with TRBJ1-1; D call uncertain. The V gene lost 1 base and the J gene lost 2 bases, with 9 bases spanning the gap. The germline V gene has CDR1 SGHRS and CDR2 YFSETQ. CDR3 length: 14 amino acids. The CDR3 coding sequence is TGCGCCAGCAGCTTGTTGAACATTAACACTGAAGCTTTCTTT. Its translation: CASSLLNINTEAFF.

This clone has just one count. The V call is TRBV11-2, the J call TRBJ2-1; 9 nucleotides agree with TRBD2. Germline CDR1 reads SGHAT; CDR2 reads FQNNGV. This CDR3 is built from 16 residues. The trim removed 0 bases at V and 7 bases at J, leaving 7 bases unmatched. In nucleotides, the CDR3 is TGTGCCAGCAGCTTAGATTCGGGCGGGGGGGCGAATGAGCAGTTCTTC. Its translation is CASSLDSGGGANEQFF.

The V gene is TRBV10-3, the J gene TRBJ2-2, with 10 nucleotides matching TRBD1. From germline, CDR1 is ENHRY and CDR2 SYGVKD. This CDR3 contains 18 residues. V was clipped by 0 bases and J by 7 bases; unmatched bases: 11. CDR3 nucleotides: TGTGCCATCAGTGAGTCGGGGGGACAGGGGTCTCGTAGCGGGGAGCTGTTTTTT. Its translation: CAISESGGQGSRSGELFF.

The rearrangement uses TRBV30 and TRBJ2-7; 7 positions match TRBD1. The CDR3 totals 14 residues. Germline CDR1 and CDR2: GTSNPN and SVGIG (reference sequence). The junction had 8 bases not matched to a gene; V was cut back by 2 bases and J by 4 bases. CDR3 bases: TGTGCCTGGAGTCCGGGACAGCTACGTTACGAGCAGTACTTC. Translation gives CAWSPGQLRYEQYF. The whole variable domain, remainder taken from reference TRBV30 and TRBJ2-7, is SQTIHQWPATLVQPVGSPLSLECTVEGTSNPNLYWYRQAAGRGLQLLFYSVGIGQISSEVPQNLSASRPQDRQFILSSKKLLLSDSGFYLCAWSPGQLRYEQYFGPGTRLTVT.

The V and J genes are TRBV6-5 and TRBJ2-1; weak D call: TRBD1 (6 bases). The CDR3 spans 15 residues. CDR1 is MNHEY, CDR2 SVGAGI, per germline. The ends were cut back, 7 bases at V and 5 bases at J, with 18 bases in the middle. CDR3: CASIKDRSANNEQFF. CDR3 coding DNA: TGTGCCAGCATCAAAGACAGGTCCGCTAACAATGAGCAGTTCTTC.

The chain is built from TRBV27 and TRBJ2-7; possible D gene TRBD1, 6 bases. The germline V gene encodes CDR1 MNHEY and CDR2 SMNVEV (reference sequence). V was clipped by 5 bases and J by 4 bases, with 15 bases between them. The CDR3 covers 14 residues. The CDR3 reads CASSPGHGKYEQYF. The CDR3 DNA is TGTGCCAGCAGTCCGGGACATGGGAAGTACGAGCAGTACTTC.